This T cell receptor (beta chain) was identified in a study of blood T cell repertoires in COVID-19. The wider study: Sites in the United States, Italy and Spain provided acute and convalescent COVID-19 samples. T cells, B-cell-depleted T cells, or PBMCs supplied cDNA or gDNA.

Method: immunoSEQ multiplex PCR; TCRdb's copy keeps in-frame clones and lacks some. The sample includes around 450,000 clones, roughly nine tenths of them seen just once. This clone appeared a single time. Participants were aged roughly 18 to 95 years, lived in some 23 US areas, and enrolled virtually. This CDR3 is built from 13 residues. V usage is TRBV12-2 and J usage is TRBJ1-3. TRBV12-2 is a known pseudogene. The clonotype was recovered from a woman younger than 30 with acute COVID-19. Sample: PBMCs or T cells enriched from blood (not recorded which). For the CDR3, the DNA is TGTGCACCCCGGGAAGCGGGTGGAAACACCATATATTTT. Encoded protein: CAPREAGGNTIYF.